Below, 7 T cell receptor beta chains from the same sample are listed, as sequenced in a study of regulatory T cells in long-lasting Graves disease. Library construction for TCR beta used iRepertoire HTBI primers and Arm-PCR of CDR3 regions. TCRdb used MiXCR to reprocess the multiplex PCR reads, holding one entry per CDR3 protein. Of 450,000 or so distinct CDR3 sequences listed, more than 20% are singletons. Time point given: persistent/refractory GD, antithyroid drugs over 5 years with positive TRAb. Construction of the TCR library relied on RNA isolated from PBMCs. The material sequenced was peripheral blood mononuclear cells (PBMCs), taken when the disease was refractory, from a patient treated with antithyroid drugs. The source is a female donor with Graves disease.

The chain links TRBV30 to TRBJ2-7; TRBD2 is a possible D gene (6 bases). CDR1 is GTSNPN, CDR2 SVGIG, per germline (reference sequence). V was trimmed by 0 bases and J by 1 base, leaving 13 bases between them. The CDR3 loop spans 15 amino acids. In nucleotides, the CDR3 is TGTGCCTGGAGTGTACCAGCGGGCCTTTCCTACGAGCAGTACTTC. Translating it yields CAWSVPAGLSYEQYF.

This clonotype has ten or more counts. The junction departs from the called germline gene at one end, perhaps through a read error. J is TRBJ2-1 and V is TRBV12-3 or TRBV12-4, with 8 bases fitting TRBD2. The length of the CDR3 is 14 residues. The CDR3 nucleotides are TGTGCCAGCAGTCTAGCGGGCTCCTACAATGAGCAGTTCTTC. It translates to CASSLAGSYNEQFF.

This clonotype was detected only a few times. J is TRBJ1-3 and V is TRBV2, with D tentatively TRBD1 (6 bases). V lost 5 bases to trimming and J lost 0 bases, with 14 bases between them. Germline V gene lookup returns CDR1 SNHLY and CDR2 FYNNEI. This CDR3 is 16 amino acids long. DNA of the CDR3: TGTGCCAGCAGTCCCACGGGGGGCAACTCTGGAAACACCATATATTTT. Encoded protein: CASSPTGGNSGNTIYF.

This clonotype was counted ten times or more. The V call is TRBV28, the J call TRBJ1-1, with D hard to call. This CDR3 is 13 amino acids long. Germline V lookup: CDR1 MDHEN, CDR2 SYDVKM. Trimming took 10 bases from V and 1 from J, leaving 13 bases between them. The CDR3: CATRREANTEAFF. In DNA form, the CDR3 reads TGTGCCACCCGACGGGAGGCGAACACTGAAGCTTTCTTT.

This chain links TRBV10-2 with TRBJ1-1; D is ambiguous. Deletions cut 9 bases from V and 4 bases from J, with 18 bases between. This CDR3 contains 14 residues. Germline V lookup: CDR1 WSHSY, CDR2 SAAADI. CDR3: CASTEGDPVTEAFF. CDR3 nucleotides: TGCGCCAGTACAGAGGGCGATCCCGTCACTGAAGCTTTCTTT.

This clonotype was seen repeatedly, ten times or more. This sequence joins TRBV20-1 and TRBJ1-6, with D tentatively TRBD1 (5 bases). The germline V gene encodes CDR1 DFQATT and CDR2 SNEGSKA (reference sequence). The CDR3 runs 15 residues. V lost 3 bases and J lost 6, with 15 bases in between. The CDR3 sequence is CSARTGAGLNSPLHF. CDR3 DNA sequence: TGCAGTGCTAGGACTGGGGCGGGTCTTAATTCACCCCTCCACTTT.

Many counts were recorded for this clonotype. The chain is built from TRBV6-2 or TRBV6-3 and TRBJ1-5; D call uncertain. The V and J ends lost 2 bases and 5 bases respectively, with 7 bases between them. The CDR3 has 13 amino acids. The germline V gene encodes CDR1 MNHEY and CDR2 SVGEGT. The CDR3 region is CASSYEVHQPQHF. The CDR3 DNA is TGTGCCAGCAGTTACGAGGTCCATCAGCCCCAGCATTTT.